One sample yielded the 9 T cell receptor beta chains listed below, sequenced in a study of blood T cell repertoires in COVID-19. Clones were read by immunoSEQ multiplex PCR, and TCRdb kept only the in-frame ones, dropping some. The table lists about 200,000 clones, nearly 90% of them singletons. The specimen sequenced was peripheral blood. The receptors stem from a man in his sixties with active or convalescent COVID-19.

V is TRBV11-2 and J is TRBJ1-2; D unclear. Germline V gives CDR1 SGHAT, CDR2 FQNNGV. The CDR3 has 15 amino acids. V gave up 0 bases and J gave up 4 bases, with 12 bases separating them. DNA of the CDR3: TGTGCCAGCAGCTTAGATTTGGCCGCAACCTATGGCTACACCTTC. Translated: CASSLDLAATYGYTF.

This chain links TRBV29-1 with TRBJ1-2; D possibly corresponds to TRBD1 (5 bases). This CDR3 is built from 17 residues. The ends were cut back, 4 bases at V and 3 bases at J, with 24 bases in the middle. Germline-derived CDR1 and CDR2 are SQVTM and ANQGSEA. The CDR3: CSVVLPAGRLGDYGYTF. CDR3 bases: TGCAGCGTTGTGCTCCCGGCAGGGCGGTTAGGGGACTATGGCTACACCTTC.

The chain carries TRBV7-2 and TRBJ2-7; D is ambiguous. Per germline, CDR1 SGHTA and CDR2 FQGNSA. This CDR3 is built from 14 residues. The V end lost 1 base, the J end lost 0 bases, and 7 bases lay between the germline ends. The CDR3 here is CASSLGWSSYEQYF. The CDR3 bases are TGTGCCAGCAGCTTAGGGTGGAGCTCCTACGAGCAGTACTTC.

The CDR3 loop reads CASSFALLAGGRRTGELFF. CDR3 nucleotide sequence: TGCGCCAGCAGTTTTGCCTTACTAGCGGGGGGGCGAAGGACCGGGGAGCTGTTTTTT. V gene TRBV5-1 combines with J gene TRBJ2-2; 13 positions match TRBD2. J gave up 5 bases and V 5 bases, and 15 bases lay outside the gene matches. CDR3 length: 19 amino acids. Germline assignment: CDR1 SGHRS and CDR2 YFSETQ.

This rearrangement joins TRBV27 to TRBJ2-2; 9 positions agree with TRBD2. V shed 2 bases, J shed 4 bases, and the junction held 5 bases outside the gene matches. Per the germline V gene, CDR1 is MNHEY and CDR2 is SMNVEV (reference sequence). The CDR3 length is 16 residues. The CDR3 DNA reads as TGTGCCAGCAGTTTAACGGCGGGGGGGACCACCGGGGAGCTGTTTTTT. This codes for CASSLTAGGTTGELFF.

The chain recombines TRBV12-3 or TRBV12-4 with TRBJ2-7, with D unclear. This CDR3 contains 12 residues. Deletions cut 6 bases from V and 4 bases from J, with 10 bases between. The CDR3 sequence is CASSSNRYEQYF. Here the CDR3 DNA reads TGTGCCAGCAGCTCTAACCGGTACGAGCAGTACTTC.

This chain's CDR3 is CASSIGLAGGLSYEQYF. CDR3 bases: TGTGCCAGCAGCATAGGACTAGCGGGGGGCCTCTCTTACGAGCAGTACTTC. The V gene is TRBV21-1, the J gene TRBJ2-7; the D call in the table, TRBD2, was not verified against the DNA. TRBV21-1 represents a pseudogene. The CDR3 runs to 17 residues.

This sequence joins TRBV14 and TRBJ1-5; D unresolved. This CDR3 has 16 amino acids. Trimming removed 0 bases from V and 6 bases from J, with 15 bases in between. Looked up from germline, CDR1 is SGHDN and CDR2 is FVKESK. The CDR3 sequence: CASSQDQNSGVQPQHF. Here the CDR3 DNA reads TGTGCCAGCAGCCAAGATCAGAACAGCGGGGTTCAGCCCCAGCATTTT.

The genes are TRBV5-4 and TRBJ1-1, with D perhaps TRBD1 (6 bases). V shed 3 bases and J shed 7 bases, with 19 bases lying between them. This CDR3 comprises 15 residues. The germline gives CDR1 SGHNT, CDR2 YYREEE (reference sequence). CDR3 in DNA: TGTGCCAGCAGCTCCCTAGGGGGGGGAGCAGGTGAAGCTTTCTTT. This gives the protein CASSSLGGGAGEAFF.